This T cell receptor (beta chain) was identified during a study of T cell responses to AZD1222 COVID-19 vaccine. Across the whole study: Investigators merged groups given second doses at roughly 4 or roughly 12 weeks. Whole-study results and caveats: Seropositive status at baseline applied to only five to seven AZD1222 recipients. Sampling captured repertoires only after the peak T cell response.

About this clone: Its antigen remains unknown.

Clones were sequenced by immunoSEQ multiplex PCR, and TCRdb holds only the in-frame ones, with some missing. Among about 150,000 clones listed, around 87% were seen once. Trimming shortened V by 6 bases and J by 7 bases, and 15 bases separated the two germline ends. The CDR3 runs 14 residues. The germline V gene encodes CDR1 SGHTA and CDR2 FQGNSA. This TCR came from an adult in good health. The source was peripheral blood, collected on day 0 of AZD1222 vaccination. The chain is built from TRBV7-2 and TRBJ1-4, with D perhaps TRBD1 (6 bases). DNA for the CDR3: TGTGCCAGCAGAAAGACAGGTGTGGGTGAAAAACTGTTTTTT. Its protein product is CASRKTGVGEKLFF.